One T cell receptor (beta chain) is described in this entry. Its specificity is not known. This entry comes from a study of beta chain features in type 1 diabetes. Whole-study findings and limits: Type 1 diabetes patients had TCRB CDR3s that were shorter (moderately but significantly so) in all four CD4+ subsets.

All of the isolated RNA was reverse transcribed, so expressed TCRB transcripts were sequenced. The protocol was immunoSEQ multiplex PCR, while the TCRdb copy is restricted to in-frame clones and leaves out a portion. This sample carries 300,000 to 400,000 clones, approximately 9.9% of them seen once, and the ten largest clones take about 0.015%. The specimen was naive CD4+ T cells from blood. This clonotype was sampled from a woman aged 30 to 39 in good health.

Written as DNA, the CDR3 is TGTGCCAGTCCCCCCGGGACAGCTAGCACAGATACGCAGTATTTT. Translated, it gives CASPPGTASTDTQYF. The V and J genes are TRBV28 and TRBJ2-3; 7 bases are a match to TRBD1. The CDR3 is 15 amino acids. The ends lost 9 bases at V and 0 bases at J; junction bases unmatched: 9. Looked up from germline, CDR1 is MDHEN and CDR2 is SYDVKM.